The 21 T cell receptor beta chains below come from one sample, sequenced in a study of T cells expressing NK-cell markers. TCRdb re-called the 5' RACE reads, yielding one record per CDR3 amino acid sequence without DNA. This sample contains around 550,000 distinct CDR3 sequences. The sequencing sample was made of blood T cells: a sorted CD56 or NKG2C T cell subset, CD4+ or CD8+ T cells, or bulk PBMC T cells (not recorded which). The receptors were sampled from a man between 18 and 29 years old in good health.

This sequence joins TRBV5-1 and TRBJ2-2; the D gene TCRdb calls, TRBD2, cannot be checked with no DNA. Germline V gives CDR1 SGHRS, CDR2 YFSETQ. The CDR3 runs to 13 residues. The CDR3 loop reads CASSGGAVGELFF.

CDR3 in amino acids: CASSRDGAYEQYF. The chain has TRBV5-1 and TRBJ2-7; there is no DNA to check the TCRdb D call of TRBD1. Germline V CDR1 and CDR2: SGHRS, YFSETQ. The CDR3 covers 13 residues.

The J gene is TRBJ2-3, the V gene TRBV20-1; TCRdb outputs TRBD2, but without DNA this stays unchecked. The CDR3 is 11 amino acids. Germline values: CDR1 DFQATT, CDR2 SNEGSKA (reference sequence). The CDR3 sequence: CSARLDPLQYF.

The chain uses TRBV6-5 and TRBJ1-6. Germline lookup yields CDR1 MNHEY and CDR2 SVGAGI. The CDR3 runs to 17 residues. This CDR3 reads CASSYSTGIPHNSPLHF.

V gene TRBV7-2 combines with J gene TRBJ2-1; TCRdb picks TRBD2, but there is no DNA to check that call. The germline CDR1 and CDR2 sequences are SGHTA and FQGNSA. The CDR3 has 14 residues. The chain's CDR3 is CASSPQEVADEQFF.

The rearrangement uses TRBV28 and TRBJ2-7; TCRdb reports TRBD1, a call that lacks DNA to check it against. The CDR3 consists of 16 residues. Germline V gene lookup returns CDR1 MDHEN and CDR2 SYDVKM. The chain's CDR3 is CASRAQTGGENYEQYF.

This sequence joins TRBV12-3 or TRBV12-4 and TRBJ1-4; the TCRdb call, TRBD1, lacks DNA for checking. The CDR3 length is 14 residues. The CDR3 here is CASSSTGGEEKLFF.

The rearrangement joins TRBV6-4 to TRBJ2-1. This CDR3 is 13 amino acids long. Germline values: CDR1 MRHNA, CDR2 SNTAGT. The CDR3 here is CASSPGLLNEQFF.

The rearrangement uses TRBV9 and TRBJ1-4; TCRdb designates TRBD1, a call that cannot be tested without DNA. This CDR3 has 15 amino acids. Germline V lookup: CDR1 SGDLS, CDR2 YYNGEE. This CDR3 is CASSARDRINEKLFF.

V is TRBV6-5 and J is TRBJ1-2; the TRBD1 assignment by TCRdb is unverifiable without DNA. CDR1 and CDR2 (germline): MNHEY, SVGAGI. The CDR3 runs to 15 residues. CDR3 protein: CASSPTGTGAGGYTF.

The chain is built from TRBV29-1 and TRBJ2-1; TCRdb proposes TRBD2, but this gene call is untestable without DNA. Germline CDR1 SQVTM, CDR2 ANQGSEA. The CDR3 covers 14 residues. CDR3 amino acids: CSVDGTRNPGEQFF.

The V call is TRBV12-3 or TRBV12-4, the J call TRBJ1-6; TCRdb's D call of TRBD1 is untestable without DNA. The CDR3 consists of 18 residues. The CDR3: CASSYHAGGQGPGSPLHF.

V is TRBV13 and J is TRBJ2-1. The CDR3 length is 13 residues. Germline CDR1 PRHDT, CDR2 FYEKMQ (reference sequence). The CDR3 sequence is CASSSSAKLEQFF.

V usage is TRBV6-1 and J usage is TRBJ1-2. This CDR3 contains 14 residues. CDR1 and CDR2 (germline): MNHNS, SASEGT. The chain's CDR3 is CASSASDVNYGYTF.

The chain has TRBV10-3 and TRBJ1-2. Germline assignment: CDR1 ENHRY and CDR2 SYGVKD. The CDR3 is 14 amino acids. The CDR3 is CAISESERNYGYTF.

The chain couples TRBV15 to TRBJ2-7. The CDR3 is made up of 14 amino acids. Germline V gene data show CDR1 as LNHNV and CDR2 as YYDKDF (reference sequence). This chain's CDR3 is CATSRDPGPYEQYF.

The gene calls are TRBV20-1 and TRBJ1-5; TCRdb picks TRBD1, but there is no DNA to check that call. The CDR3 runs to 13 residues. Germline V CDR1 and CDR2: DFQATT, SNEGSKA (reference sequence). The chain's CDR3 is CSAAKGRDQPQHF.

The genes are TRBV20-1 and TRBJ1-2; lacking DNA, the TRBD1 call made by TCRdb goes unchecked. The germline gives CDR1 DFQATT, CDR2 SNEGSKA (reference sequence). This CDR3 region has 14 residues. The CDR3 region is CSARRGGDRDGYTF.

The rearrangement joins TRBV5-6 to TRBJ2-5; TCRdb's D call, TRBD2, is unchecked because there is no DNA. Germline loops: CDR1 SGHDT, CDR2 YYEEEE. CDR3 length: 14 residues. The CDR3 loop reads CASSLDSGRETQYF.

The CDR3 sequence is CASSQVGHRTSGRKEQFF. This chain connects TRBV3-1 to TRBJ2-1; the TRBD2 assignment by TCRdb is unverifiable without DNA. CDR1 is LGHDT, CDR2 YNNKEL, per germline (reference sequence). CDR3 length: 18 residues.

CDR3 protein: CATSVPGRETQYF. This chain uses TRBV24-1 with TRBJ2-5; the TCRdb call, TRBD1, lacks DNA for checking. The CDR3 loop spans 13 amino acids. Germline CDR1 KGHDR, CDR2 SFDVKD.